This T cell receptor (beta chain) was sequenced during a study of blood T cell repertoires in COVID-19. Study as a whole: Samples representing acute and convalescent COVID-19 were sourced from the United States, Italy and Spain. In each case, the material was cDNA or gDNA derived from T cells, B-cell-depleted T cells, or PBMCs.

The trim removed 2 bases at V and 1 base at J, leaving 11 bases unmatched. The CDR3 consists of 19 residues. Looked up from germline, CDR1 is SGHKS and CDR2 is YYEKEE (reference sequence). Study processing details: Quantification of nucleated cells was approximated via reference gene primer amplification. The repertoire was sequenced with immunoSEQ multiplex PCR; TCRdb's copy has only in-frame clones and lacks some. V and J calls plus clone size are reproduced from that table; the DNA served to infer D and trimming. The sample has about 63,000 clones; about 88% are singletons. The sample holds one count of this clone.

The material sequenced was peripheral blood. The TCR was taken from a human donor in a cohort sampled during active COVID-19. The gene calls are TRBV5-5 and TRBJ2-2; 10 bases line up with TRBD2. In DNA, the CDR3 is TGTGCCAGCAGCTTCAGCGGGGGGGGTTCCACCCAGAACACCGGGGAGCTGTTTTTT. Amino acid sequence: CASSFSGGGSTQNTGELFF.